The rows below give T cell receptor beta chains drawn from one sample of a study of cytomegalovirus exposure and HLA in healthy donors. Produced via immunoSEQ multiplex PCR; TCRdb's table is partial and in-frame only. The sample records about 300,000 clones, 88% being singletons. Material: PBMCs. These receptor sequences come from a woman younger than 35 in good health and CMV-seronegative. Each CDR3 is given with its conserved first and last residue. A D gene is named only where the DNA matches it firmly. Size tells how often a clone was seen (once, few, many) or the class of an expanded clone, and some rows leave it out.

TRBD1,TRBV7-2,TRBJ2-7,.,TGTGCCAGCAGCCTGGGACAGGGGGCCACTAGCGGCTACGAGCAGTACTTC,CASSLGQGATSGYEQYF
.,TRBV5-5,TRBJ2-1,.,TGTGCCAGCAGCCCCCTTGGGGAGGTGACCTACAATGAGCAGTTCTTC,CASSPLGEVTYNEQFF
TRBD2,TRBV13,TRBJ2-1,.,TGTGCCAGCAGCTTCGTCGGACTAGCGGGAGAATATGAGCAGTTCTTC,CASSFVGLAGEYEQFF
.,TRBV19,TRBJ1-5,.,TGTGCCAGTAGCCCAAGGACTTTAAATCAGCCCCAGCATTTT,CASSPRTLNQPQHF
TRBD1,TRBV15,TRBJ2-1,.,TGTGCCACCAGCACCCGGGACAGGGTTGAGCAGTTCTTC,CATSTRDRVEQFF
TRBD2,TRBV5-1,TRBJ2-1,.,TGCGCCAGCAGTTTGGCGATAGCGGGAGGAGCGAATGAGCAGTTCTTC,CASSLAIAGGANEQFF
TRBD2,TRBV5-1,TRBJ2-3,.,TGCGCCAGCAGCTTCCCATCAGCGGGAGGGAGGGGTACGCAGTATTTT,CASSFPSAGGRGTQYF
.,TRBV6-5,TRBJ2-1,once,TGTGCCAGCAGTTCCACAGGTTACAATGAGCAGTTCTTC,CASSSTGYNEQFF
.,TRBV4-3,TRBJ1-1,once,TGCGCCAGCAGCCAGTCACAGAACACTGAAGCTTTCTTT,CASSQSQNTEAFF
.,TRBV2,TRBJ2-7,.,TGTGCCAGCAGGTTTTCTCTAGCTTCCTACGAGCAGTACTTC,CASRFSLASYEQYF
.,TRBV29-1,TRBJ2-1,.,TGCAGCGTTCAGGGGAGGGGTGAGCAGTTCTTC,CSVQGRGEQFF
.,TRBV15,TRBJ2-6,once,TGTGCCACCAGCAGAGATCAGGAGGGCTCAAGCTCTGGGGCCAACGTCCTGACTTTC,CATSRDQEGSSSGANVLTF
TRBD1,TRBV15,TRBJ2-7,.,TGTGCCACCAGCAGAGATAAGGGGGCTTACGAGCAGTACTTC,CATSRDKGAYEQYF